This T cell receptor beta chain was sequenced in a study of blood T cells in healthy people across ages. Broader study findings: Getting older went along with TCR beta diversity per million T cells dropping roughly linearly. No conclusive comparison of naive versus antigen-experienced cells was possible with unsorted PBMCs.

This clonotype was seen only a few times. As yet, its antigen is unknown. The germline gives CDR1 WNHNN, CDR2 SYGVQD (reference sequence). V was trimmed by 0 bases and J by 7 bases, leaving 6 bases between them. The CDR3 runs to 13 residues. PCR was performed a second time for about 7 to 12 cycles using a sample-barcoded 5' primer and a J-beta primer mix. Each of the cDNA molecules was tagged by a template-switch adaptor with 12 random nucleotides. TCRdb called the 5' RACE reads again in MiXCR, with one record for every CDR3 protein. The profile shows some 1.7 million distinct CDR3 sequences, 28% of them singletons.

The chain uses TRBV10-1 and TRBJ2-2, with D uncertain. This TCR was recovered from a woman between 25 and 40 years old in good health. Sample: blood. The CDR3 reads CASSESMDGELFF. The CDR3 DNA reads TGCGCCAGCAGTGAGTCGATGGACGGGGAGCTGTTTTTT.